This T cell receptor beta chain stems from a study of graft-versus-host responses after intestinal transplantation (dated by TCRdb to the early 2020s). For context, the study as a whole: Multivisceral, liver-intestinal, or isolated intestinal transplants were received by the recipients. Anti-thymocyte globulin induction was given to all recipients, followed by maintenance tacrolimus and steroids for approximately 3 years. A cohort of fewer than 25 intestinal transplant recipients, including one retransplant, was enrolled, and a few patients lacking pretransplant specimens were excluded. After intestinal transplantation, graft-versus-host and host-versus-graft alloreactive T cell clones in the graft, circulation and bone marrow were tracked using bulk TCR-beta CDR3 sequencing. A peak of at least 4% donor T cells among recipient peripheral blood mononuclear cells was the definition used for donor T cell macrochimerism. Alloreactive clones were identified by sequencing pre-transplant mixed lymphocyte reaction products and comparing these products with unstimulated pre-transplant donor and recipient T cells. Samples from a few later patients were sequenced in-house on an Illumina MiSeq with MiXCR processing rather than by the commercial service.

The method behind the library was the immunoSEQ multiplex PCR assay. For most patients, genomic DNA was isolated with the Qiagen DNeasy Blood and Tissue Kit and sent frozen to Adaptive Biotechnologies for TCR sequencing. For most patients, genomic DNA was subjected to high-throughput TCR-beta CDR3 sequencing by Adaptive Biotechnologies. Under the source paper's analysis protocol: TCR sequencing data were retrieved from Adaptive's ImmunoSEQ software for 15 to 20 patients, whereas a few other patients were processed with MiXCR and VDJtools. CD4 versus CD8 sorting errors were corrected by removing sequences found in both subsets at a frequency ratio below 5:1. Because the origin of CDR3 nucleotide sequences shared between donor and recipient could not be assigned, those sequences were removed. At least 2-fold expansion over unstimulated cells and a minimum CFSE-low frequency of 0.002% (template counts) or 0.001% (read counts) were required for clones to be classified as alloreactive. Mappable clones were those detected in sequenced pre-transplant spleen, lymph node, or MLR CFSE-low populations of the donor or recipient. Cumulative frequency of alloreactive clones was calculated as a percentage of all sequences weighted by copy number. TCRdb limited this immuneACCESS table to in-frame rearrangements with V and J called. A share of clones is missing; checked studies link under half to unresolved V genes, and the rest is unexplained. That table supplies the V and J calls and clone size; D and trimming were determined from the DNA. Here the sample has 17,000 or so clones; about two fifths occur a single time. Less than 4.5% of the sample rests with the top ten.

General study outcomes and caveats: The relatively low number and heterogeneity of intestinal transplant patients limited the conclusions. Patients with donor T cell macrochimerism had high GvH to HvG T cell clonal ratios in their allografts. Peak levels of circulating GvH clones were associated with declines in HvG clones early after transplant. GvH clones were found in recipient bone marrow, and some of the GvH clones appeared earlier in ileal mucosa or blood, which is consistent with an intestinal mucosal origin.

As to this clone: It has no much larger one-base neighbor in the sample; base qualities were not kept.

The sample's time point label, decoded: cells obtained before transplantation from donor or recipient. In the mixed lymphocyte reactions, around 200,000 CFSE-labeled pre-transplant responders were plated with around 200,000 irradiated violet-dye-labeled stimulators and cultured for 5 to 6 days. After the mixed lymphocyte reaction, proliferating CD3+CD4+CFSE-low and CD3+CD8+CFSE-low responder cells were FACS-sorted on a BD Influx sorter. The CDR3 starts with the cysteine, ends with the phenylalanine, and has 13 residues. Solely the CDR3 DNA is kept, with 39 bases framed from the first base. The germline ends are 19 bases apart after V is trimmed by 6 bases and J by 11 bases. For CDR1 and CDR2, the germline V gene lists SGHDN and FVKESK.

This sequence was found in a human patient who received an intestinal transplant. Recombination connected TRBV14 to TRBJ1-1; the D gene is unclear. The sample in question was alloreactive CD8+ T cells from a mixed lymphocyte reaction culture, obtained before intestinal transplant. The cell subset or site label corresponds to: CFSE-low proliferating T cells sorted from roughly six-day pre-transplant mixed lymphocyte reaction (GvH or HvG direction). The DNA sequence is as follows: TGTGCCAGCAGGCGATTTCGGCAGGCGCAGGCTTTCTTT. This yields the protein CASRRFRQAQAFF.